The 30 T cell receptor beta chains listed next were all sequenced from one sample in a study of blood T cell repertoires in COVID-19. The method was immunoSEQ multiplex PCR; TCRdb's version includes in-frame clones alone and lacks a portion of them. In the table there are roughly 670,000 clones, more than 80% of which are singletons. The sequenced sample consisted of peripheral blood. The receptors here all came from a woman aged 18-29 years with acute or convalescent COVID-19.

In this sample, this clone turned up once. The chain recombines TRBV6-2 or TRBV6-3 with TRBJ1-5, with 9 positions matching TRBD1. With V trimmed by 6 bases and J by 5 bases, 5 bases remained unmatched. Germline CDR1 is MNHEY and CDR2 is SVGEGT. The CDR3 loop spans 14 amino acids. This chain's CDR3 is CASSPRTGDQPQHF. The CDR3, as DNA: TGTGCCAGCAGCCCCAGGACAGGGGATCAGCCCCAGCATTTT.

This clone appeared once. The CDR3 DNA reads as TGTGCCACCAGTCGGGGACAGGGACTACTTCAAAACACCGGGGAGCTGTTTTTT. It is translated as CATSRGQGLLQNTGELFF. This sequence joins TRBV24-1 and TRBJ2-2, with 9 bases lining up with TRBD1. The CDR3 totals 18 residues. CDR1 is KGHDR and CDR2 is SFDVKD in the germline V gene. Trimming removed 6 bases from V and 2 bases from J; junction bases left unmatched: 12.

This chain uses TRBV9 with TRBJ2-2; D possibly corresponds to TRBD2 (6 bases). Germline assignment: CDR1 SGDLS and CDR2 YYNGEE. The CDR3 is 16 residues long. V gave up 4 bases and J gave up 3 bases, with 16 bases separating them. CDR3 residues: CASSTPTSMHTGELFF. The CDR3 region has the DNA TGTGCCAGCAGCACCCCGACTAGTATGCACACCGGGGAGCTGTTTTTT.

V and J are TRBV24-1 and TRBJ1-3; no firm D call. The V gene's germline CDR1 is KGHDR and CDR2 SFDVKD. The CDR3 runs to 12 residues. The ends were cut back, 9 bases at V and 1 base at J, with 6 bases in the middle. In DNA, the CDR3 is TGTGCCACCGCGGGGTCTGGAAACACCATATATTTT. It encodes CATAGSGNTIYF.

V is TRBV4-3 and J is TRBJ2-1, with 7 bases identical to TRBD2. Unmatched junction bases numbered 5, after V lost 0 bases and J lost 3 bases. Germline V gives CDR1 LGHNA, CDR2 YSLEER. The CDR3 runs 16 residues. The DNA of the CDR3 is TGCGCCAGCAGCCAAGAATGGCTAGCGGACTACAATGAGCAGTTCTTC. Encoded protein: CASSQEWLADYNEQFF.

The rearrangement joins TRBV27 to TRBJ1-1; D might be TRBD1 (5 bases). CDR1 and CDR2 (germline): MNHEY, SMNVEV (reference sequence). The CDR3 is 14 amino acids. V lost 6 bases and J 8 bases, leaving 19 bases between the germline ends. The CDR3 is CASSVGEGYFEAFF. CDR3 bases: TGTGCCAGCAGCGTAGGGGAAGGGTACTTCGAAGCTTTCTTT.

The rearrangement links TRBV29-1 to TRBJ1-5; 9 nucleotides match TRBD1. Trimming cost V 4 bases and J 9 bases; bases outside gene matches: 13. The length of the CDR3 is 15 residues. Germline CDR1 is SQVTM and CDR2 is ANQGSEA. The CDR3 is CSVVQGAFGKGPQHF. The CDR3 region has the DNA TGCAGCGTTGTACAGGGGGCGTTCGGTAAGGGGCCCCAGCATTTT.

The chain recombines TRBV30 with TRBJ1-2; a possible D gene is TRBD1 (5 bases). The V gene's germline CDR1 is GTSNPN and CDR2 SVGIG (reference sequence). The V end lost 0 bases, the J end lost 4 bases, and 9 bases lay between the germline ends. The CDR3 contains 13 residues. This CDR3 is CAWSVQETYGYTF. DNA for the CDR3: TGTGCCTGGAGTGTACAGGAAACCTATGGCTACACCTTC.

This clone has a handful of counts. The J gene is TRBJ1-2, the V gene TRBV27; TRBD1 is a possible D gene (6 bases). Trimming left V 3 bases short and J 7 bases short, with 24 bases between. The V gene's germline CDR1 is MNHEY and CDR2 SMNVEV (reference sequence). The CDR3 is 17 amino acids. The CDR3 here is CASSLGSLTGLVGGYTF. In DNA form, the CDR3 reads TGTGCCAGCAGTTTGGGGTCGTTGACAGGACTCGTTGGTGGCTACACCTTC.

The chain carries TRBV18 and TRBJ2-3; the match to TRBD1 covers 8 bases. The V gene's germline CDR1 is KGHSH and CDR2 LQKENI. CDR3 length: 17 residues. Trimming removed 3 bases from V and 8 bases from J; junction bases left unmatched: 16. CDR3: CASSPQGAVAVYGTQYF. The DNA for the CDR3 is TGTGCCAGCTCACCCCAGGGGGCGGTGGCAGTATACGGTACGCAGTATTTT.

V gene TRBV27 combines with J gene TRBJ1-2; TRBD1 matches 8 bases. V lost 4 bases, J lost 6 bases, and 19 bases stayed unmatched. There are 18 residues in the CDR3. In germline, CDR1 is MNHEY, CDR2 SMNVEV (reference sequence). The CDR3 loop reads CASSSDRDPWQGINGYTF. CDR3 nucleotides: TGTGCCAGCAGTTCGGACAGGGATCCTTGGCAGGGAATAAATGGCTACACCTTC.

This sequence joins TRBV30 and TRBJ1-2; 9 nucleotides match TRBD1. Per germline, CDR1 GTSNPN and CDR2 SVGIG (reference sequence). V lost 1 base and J lost 5; bases outside the gene matches: 5. The CDR3 extends over 14 amino acids. CDR3 nucleotide sequence: TGTGCCTGGAGTGAGGACAGGGGACCGTATGGCTACACCTTC. Amino acid sequence: CAWSEDRGPYGYTF.

The J gene is TRBJ1-1, the V gene TRBV20-1, with D possibly being TRBD1 (6 bases). Between the trimmed V and J ends, which lost 3 bases and 13 bases, there was a span of 24 bases. Germline loops: CDR1 DFQATT, CDR2 SNEGSKA (reference sequence). This CDR3 has 14 amino acids. This chain's CDR3 is CSASSGVNRAMGFF. CDR3 sequence (DNA): TGCAGTGCTAGTTCCGGAGTAAACAGGGCGATGGGTTTCTTT.

This rearrangement joins TRBV7-9 to TRBJ2-2, with D tentatively TRBD2 (5 bases). Deletions cut 5 bases from V and 7 bases from J, with 11 bases between. Germline V gene data show CDR1 as SEHNR and CDR2 as FQNEAQ (reference sequence). This CDR3 comprises 13 residues. Here the CDR3 reads CASSPSGNGELFF. The CDR3 DNA follows: TGTGCCAGCAGCCCCTCGGGGAACGGGGAGCTGTTTTTT. The full variable domain, with the rest looked up from reference TRBV7-9 and TRBJ2-2, is DTGVSQNPRHKITKRGQNVTFRCDPISEHNRLYWYRQTLGQGPEFLTYFQNEAQLEKSRLLSDRFSAERPKGSFSTLEIQRTEQGDSAMYLCASSPSGNGELFFGEGSRLTVL.

This chain connects TRBV19 to TRBJ1-2; 9 nucleotides agree with TRBD1. Trimming removed 3 bases from V and 8 bases from J; junction bases left unmatched: 13. The CDR3 runs to 16 residues. The V gene's germline CDR1 is LNHDA and CDR2 SQIVND (reference sequence). This CDR3 is CASSMNHPGTGNGYTF. The CDR3 region has the DNA TGTGCCAGTAGTATGAATCACCCCGGGACAGGGAACGGCTACACCTTC.

J is TRBJ1-2 and V is TRBV7-9, with 8 bases identical to TRBD1. The V and J ends lost 3 bases and 0 bases, in that order; junction bases with no gene match: 15. The germline V gene encodes CDR1 SEHNR and CDR2 FQNEAQ (reference sequence). The CDR3 is made up of 19 amino acids. CDR3 residues: CASSFLDRRTGPANYGYTF. As DNA, the CDR3 is TGTGCCAGCAGCTTTTTGGATCGGCGGACAGGGCCGGCTAACTATGGCTACACCTTC.

This chain links TRBV12-2 with TRBJ2-1; the D call in the table, TRBD2, was not verified against the DNA. TRBV12-2 is assigned pseudogene status. There are 10 residues in the CDR3. CDR3 sequence: CDAGYNEQFF. In DNA form, the CDR3 reads TGTGACGCGGGGTACAATGAGCAGTTCTTC.

The chain couples TRBV3-1 (or the pseudogene TRBV3-2) to TRBJ2-2; 9 bases match TRBD2. V was clipped by 11 bases and J by 7 bases; unmatched bases: 26. Germline CDR1 and CDR2: LGHDT and YNNKEL (reference sequence). The CDR3 length is 19 residues. CDR3 in amino acids: CARRRGLAGGPERFGELFF. The CDR3 nucleotides read TGTGCCCGCCGCCGGGGACTCGCGGGGGGGCCGGAGAGGTTCGGGGAGCTGTTTTTT.

About this clone itself: A much larger clone lies a single base off, so this may be a read error. The gene calls are TRBV4-1 and TRBJ1-1; the match to TRBD1 covers 8 bases. Germline CDR1 and CDR2: MGHRA and YSYEKL. J lost 1 base, V lost 4 bases, and 2 bases had no gene match. CDR3 length: 14 residues. CDR3 nucleotides: TGCGCCAGCAGCCCAGACAGGGGGAACACTGAAGCTTTCTTT. Residues: CASSPDRGNTEAFF.

The genes are TRBV19 and TRBJ2-4, with D possibly matching TRBD2 (5 bases). Between the trimmed V and J ends, which lost 5 bases and 8 bases, there was a span of 10 bases. There are 12 residues in the CDR3. Per germline, CDR1 LNHDA and CDR2 SQIVND (reference sequence). The CDR3, as DNA: TGTGCCAGTAGTCCGGGAAAGGACATTCAGTACTTC. It encodes CASSPGKDIQYF.

This chain connects TRBV7-6 to TRBJ2-6; D is possibly TRBD1 (7 bases). This CDR3 contains 19 residues. The germline V and J ends were trimmed by 5 bases and 2 bases, with 22 bases remaining between them. Germline CDR1 reads SGHVS; CDR2 reads FNYEAQ. CDR3 coding DNA: TGTGCCAGCAGCCCCCGGGAGAGGGGGCAAGGTACTGGGGCCAACGTCCTGACTTTC. This sequence encodes CASSPRERGQGTGANVLTF.

This clone was recorded once. The chain employs TRBV9 and TRBJ2-2; TRBD1 aligns across 9 bases. The germline gives CDR1 SGDLS, CDR2 YYNGEE. V shed 6 bases, J shed 7 bases, and the junction held 19 bases outside the gene matches. This CDR3 has 18 amino acids. The chain's CDR3 is CASNRDREGIPGVGELFF. CDR3 nucleotide sequence: TGTGCCAGCAACCGGGACAGGGAAGGGATACCAGGGGTCGGGGAGCTGTTTTTT.

The V gene is TRBV25-1, the J gene TRBJ1-1; 9 positions agree with TRBD1. Germline CDR1 is MGHDK and CDR2 is SYGVNS. J was trimmed by 0 bases and V by 6 bases; bases with no gene match: 8. There are 16 residues in the CDR3. The CDR3 region is CASSAGWTGVNTEAFF. DNA for the CDR3: TGTGCCAGCAGCGCCGGCTGGACAGGGGTGAACACTGAAGCTTTCTTT.

This clone was found a few times. The chain uses TRBV21-1 and TRBJ1-1. TRBV21-1 is flagged as a pseudogene. This CDR3 comprises 12 residues. This CDR3 reads CASRAENTEAFF. CDR3 nucleotides: TGTGCCAGCAGAGCGGAGAACACTGAAGCTTTCTTT.

V is TRBV25-1 and J is TRBJ1-3, with D possibly matching TRBD1 (5 bases). CDR3 length equals 17 residues. The V gene lost 2 bases and the J gene lost 1 base, with 15 bases spanning the gap. CDR1 MGHDK and CDR2 SYGVNS come from the germline V gene. CDR3 in amino acids: CASSEAGVKGSGNTIYF. The CDR3 DNA follows: TGTGCCAGCAGTGAAGCGGGGGTGAAGGGTTCTGGAAACACCATATATTTT.

The genes are TRBV19 and TRBJ2-1, with 9 bases matching TRBD2. J lost 1 base, V lost 5 bases, and 3 bases had no gene match. CDR1 LNHDA and CDR2 SQIVND come from the germline V gene (reference sequence). The CDR3 extends over 15 amino acids. CDR3 in DNA: TGTGCCAGTAGTCTGCGGGGGGGTTCCTACAATGAGCAGTTCTTC. This encodes CASSLRGGSYNEQFF.

The chain couples TRBV29-1 to TRBJ1-1; possible D gene TRBD1, 5 bases. In germline, CDR1 is SQVTM, CDR2 ANQGSEA. This CDR3 region has 12 residues. Between the trimmed V and J ends, which lost 3 bases and 8 bases, there was a span of 13 bases. CDR3 amino acids: CSVETAPEEAFF. DNA of the CDR3: TGCAGCGTTGAGACAGCCCCCGAGGAAGCTTTCTTT.

The chain has TRBV2 and TRBJ1-4; D perhaps matches TRBD1 (5 bases). The CDR3 has 15 residues. Germline assignment: CDR1 SNHLY and CDR2 FYNNEI. V was cut by 4 bases and J by 3 bases, with 12 bases left in between. The CDR3 sequence: CASSGQGTPNEKLFF. The CDR3 DNA sequence: TGTGCCAGCAGTGGGCAGGGAACCCCTAATGAAAAACTGTTTTTT. The entire variable domain, with the rest obtained from reference TRBV2 and TRBJ1-4, is as follows: EPEVTQTPSHQVTQMGQEVILRCVPISNHLYFYWYRQILGQKVEFLVSFYNNEISEKSEIFDDQFSVERPDGSNFTLKIRSTKLEDSAMYFCASSGQGTPNEKLFFGSGTQLSVL.

The CDR3 DNA follows: TGTGCCAGCAGTTTGGACAGGACCTCTGGGGCCAACGTCCTGACTTTC. Protein product: CASSLDRTSGANVLTF. The rearrangement links TRBV6-5 to TRBJ2-6; TRBD1 agrees at 7 bases. Germline assignment: CDR1 MNHEY and CDR2 SVGAGI. Losses at the gene ends were 4 bases for V and 0 bases for J; bases not matched to a gene: 3. The CDR3 loop spans 16 amino acids.

Here the CDR3 reads CASSQADRSLYGYTF. The CDR3 bases are TGCGCCAGCAGCCAGGCGGACAGGTCCCTCTATGGCTACACCTTC. The chain employs TRBV4-3 and TRBJ1-2, with TRBD1 matching over 7 bases. The CDR3 runs to 15 residues. Trimming removed 3 bases from V and 4 bases from J; junction bases left unmatched: 8. Germline V gene data show CDR1 as LGHNA and CDR2 as YSLEER.